The clone carrying this T cell receptor (beta chain) has just one count. One end of the junction does not line up with germline, which may come from a read error. Germline CDR1 and CDR2: LNHNV and YYDKDF (reference sequence). The length of the CDR3 is 13 residues. The treatment: oral pan-JAK inhibitor, 5-10 mg twice daily. The sample originates from a study of CD8+ T cells in alopecia areata. RNA was isolated and reverse transcribed to cDNA, the sequencing template. The assay was immunoSEQ multiplex PCR, and TCRdb's table has in-frame clones only and misses some. The sample holds 270,000 or so clones, over 45% seen once.

The sequenced sample was CD4+ T cells sorted from blood, obtained at week 24, from a patient treated with tofacitinib. This TCR was recovered from a human donor with alopecia areata. The chain recombines TRBV15 with TRBJ2-1, with D perhaps matching TRBD1 (6 bases). The CDR3 DNA follows: TGTGCCGCCAGAACAGGGCCCTACAATGAGCAGTTCTTC. Its translation is CAARTGPYNEQFF.